This passage covers 15 T cell receptor beta chains from one sample sequenced in a study of blood T cell repertoires in COVID-19 (dated by TCRdb to 2020 to 2022). Libraries were built with the immunoSEQ multiplex PCR assay. TCRdb limited this immuneACCESS table to in-frame rearrangements with V and J called. A share of clones is missing; checked studies link under half to unresolved V genes, and the rest is unexplained. The sample table holds roughly 400,000 clones, of which over 75% were seen once. The top ten clones comprise roughly 1.1% of the sample. Sequencing was done on a sample of PBMCs or T cells enriched from blood (not recorded which). These receptors were taken from a man aged 30 to 45 who had recovered from COVID-19.

CDR3 amino acids: CASSPTTSGDTQYF. CDR3 DNA sequence: TGTGCCAGCAGCCCGACCACGAGCGGAGATACGCAGTATTTT. This rearrangement joins TRBV5-8 to TRBJ2-3, with a possible D match to TRBD2 (5 bases). The V end lost 4 bases, the J end lost 5 bases, and 14 bases lay between the germline ends. Germline V gene sequence: CDR1 SGHTS, CDR2 YDEGEE. The CDR3 is 14 residues long.

V gene TRBV2 combines with J gene TRBJ1-5, with D perhaps TRBD1 (6 bases). The V and J ends lost 5 bases and 7 bases respectively, with 18 bases between them. The CDR3 spans 15 residues. The V gene's germline CDR1 is SNHLY and CDR2 FYNNEI. The CDR3 DNA reads as TGTGCCAGCAGTCCACAGGGTATCGGAGGACAGCCCCAGCATTTT. Translation gives CASSPQGIGGQPQHF.

The chain combines TRBV7-6 with TRBJ2-1, with D possibly being TRBD1 (5 bases). The CDR3 extends over 15 amino acids. The germline gives CDR1 SGHVS, CDR2 FNYEAQ. The germline V and J ends were trimmed by 7 bases and 3 bases, with 16 bases remaining between them. DNA for the CDR3: TGTGCCAGCACCAGGGCCCTGGACGACTACAATGAGCAGTTCTTC. It codes for CASTRALDDYNEQFF.

This rearrangement joins TRBV27 to TRBJ2-1; 14 bases are a match to TRBD2. The V gene end was trimmed by 6 bases and the J gene end by 11 bases; junction bases not matched to a gene: 9. This CDR3 spans 15 amino acids. Germline CDR1 MNHEY, CDR2 SMNVEV (reference sequence). CDR3 sequence: CASREGLAGARQQFF. CDR3 nucleotide sequence: TGTGCCAGCAGGGAGGGACTAGCGGGAGCCCGTCAGCAGTTCTTC.

This chain joins TRBV2 and TRBJ2-1, with 9 bases aligning to TRBD2. The trim removed 2 bases at V and 0 bases at J, leaving 5 bases unmatched. The germline V gene encodes CDR1 SNHLY and CDR2 FYNNEI. The CDR3 spans 17 residues. The CDR3 DNA is TGTGCCAGCAGTGAATTATTGCGGGGGGGCTCCTACAATGAGCAGTTCTTC. Encoded protein: CASSELLRGGSYNEQFF.

This clone was seen more than once but under ten times. Other DNA sequences in the same sample also yield this CDR3. J is TRBJ1-2 and V is TRBV12-3 or TRBV12-4; 9 bases are a match to TRBD1. This CDR3 region has 13 residues. V gave up 5 bases and J gave up 5 bases; unmatched junction bases: 3. As DNA, the CDR3 is TGTGCCAGCAGTCCCGGGACAGGGTATGGCTACACCTTC. It is translated as CASSPGTGYGYTF.

This clone was found many times. This sequence joins TRBV7-2 and TRBJ2-7, with TRBD1 matching 8 bases. J was trimmed by 1 base and V by 6 bases; bases with no gene match: 8. The CDR3 is 15 residues long. The germline V gene has CDR1 SGHTA and CDR2 FQGNSA. In nucleotides, the CDR3 is TGTGCCAGCAGTCCAGGGGGCCAGCGGTCCTACGAGCAGTACTTC. Amino acid sequence: CASSPGGQRSYEQYF.

This chain joins TRBV19 and TRBJ2-3; 10 nucleotides agree with TRBD1. Germline assignment: CDR1 LNHDA and CDR2 SQIVND (reference sequence). Trimming took 4 bases from V and 0 from J; bases not matched to a gene: 10. The CDR3 sequence is 18 residues long. DNA of the CDR3: TGTGCCAGTAGTAGGGACAGGGGCCCTTTTACTAGCACAGATACGCAGTATTTT. The encoded protein is CASSRDRGPFTSTDTQYF. Based on the CDR3 plus reference TRBV19 and TRBJ2-3, the full variable domain is DGGITQSPKYLFRKEGQNVTLSCEQNLNHDAMYWYRQDPGQGLRLIYYSQIVNDFQKGDIAEGYSVSREKKESFPLTVTSAQKNPTAFYLCASSRDRGPFTSTDTQYFGPGTRLTVL.

The chain links TRBV21-1 to TRBJ2-3; TRBD1, the table's D call, was not compared with the DNA. TRBV21-1 is classified as a pseudogene. The CDR3 has 18 amino acids. The CDR3 DNA is TGTGCCAGCAGCAAAGCGCTTTGTGGCTCCGATAGCACAGATACGCAGTATTTT. It yields the protein CASSKALCGSDSTDTQYF.

The chain employs TRBV27 and TRBJ2-7; D is possibly TRBD1 (6 bases). The CDR3 length is 15 residues. Per germline, CDR1 MNHEY and CDR2 SMNVEV (reference sequence). Trimming took off 4 bases at V and 2 bases at J, with 15 bases between the two ends. The CDR3 is CASSSHGQFTYEQYF. CDR3 coding DNA: TGTGCCAGCAGTTCACACGGACAGTTCACCTACGAGCAGTACTTC.

The chain uses TRBV6-4 and TRBJ2-1, with 7 bases aligning to TRBD1. CDR1 and CDR2 from the germline V gene are MRHNA and SNTAGT. This CDR3 has 15 residues. The trim removed 6 bases at V and 6 bases at J, leaving 11 bases unmatched. As DNA, the CDR3 is TGTGCCAGCAGACTAACGACAGGGAGCCCCAATGAGCAGTTCTTC. It encodes CASRLTTGSPNEQFF.

Comments on this clone: Other nucleotide sequences from this sample produce the same CDR3. The rearrangement uses TRBV28 and TRBJ2-7; 13 positions match TRBD2. Germline CDR1 reads MDHEN; CDR2 reads SYDVKM. V was pared by 6 bases and J by 1 base, with 0 bases of the junction left unmatched. CDR3 size: 14 residues. In nucleotides, the CDR3 is TGTGCCAGCAGGGGACTAGCGGGATCCTACGAGCAGTACTTC. Translation gives CASRGLAGSYEQYF.

V is TRBV7-2 and J is TRBJ1-3; no reliable D call. Trimming pared 5 bases from V and 1 base from J, leaving 12 bases between. CDR1 is SGHTA, CDR2 FQGNSA, per germline. The CDR3 runs 15 residues. DNA of the CDR3: TGTGCCAGCAGCGATTACTTATCTTCTGGAAACACCATATATTTT. Its translation is CASSDYLSSGNTIYF.

The rearrangement joins TRBV27 to TRBJ2-5; D is perhaps TRBD2 (6 bases). Trimming took 8 bases from V and 3 from J, leaving 16 bases between them. CDR3 size: 14 residues. Germline V gives CDR1 MNHEY, CDR2 SMNVEV (reference sequence). CDR3 DNA sequence: TGTGCCAGCGGGGGGTGGAAGTCCGAAGAGACCCAGTACTTC. Its protein is CASGGWKSEETQYF.

This clone was observed once. This sequence joins TRBV7-8 and TRBJ2-7, with unresolved D. Trimming removed 5 bases from V and 2 bases from J, with 7 bases in between. This CDR3 region has 12 residues. The germline V gene has CDR1 SGHVS and CDR2 FQNEAQ. The CDR3 protein is CASSPKTYEQYF. CDR3 sequence (DNA): TGTGCCAGCAGCCCAAAAACCTACGAGCAGTACTTC.